This paragraph covers one T cell receptor (beta chain) sequence. What it binds is not known. V was clipped by 6 bases and J by 13 bases, with 22 bases between them. The germline gives CDR1 MNHEY, CDR2 SMNVEV (reference sequence). The CDR3 loop spans 15 amino acids. The record originates from a study of T cell responses to AZD1222 COVID-19 vaccine. Whole-study findings and limits: Breadth and depth of Spike-specific TCRs rose after two AZD1222 doses.

Second-dose groups at about 4 or about 12 weeks were pooled. Clones were read by immunoSEQ multiplex PCR, and TCRdb kept only the in-frame ones, dropping some. The data contain 90,000 to 130,000 clones, 80% to 95% of them singletons. The TCR was taken from an adult who received the AZD1222 COVID-19 vaccine. This chain uses TRBV27 with TRBJ1-6, with a possible D match to TRBD1 (5 bases). The specimen was peripheral blood, collected 28 days after the second AZD1222 dose. The CDR3 here is CASSYPPGGTAPLHF. The DNA for the CDR3 is TGTGCCAGCAGCTATCCACCGGGGGGAACCGCCCCCCTCCACTTT.